Shown below are 14 T cell receptor beta chains from a single sample sequenced in a study of OX40 agonist ivuxolimab in advanced cancers. Libraries were prepared by immunoSEQ multiplex PCR; TCRdb keeps only in-frame clonotypes and omits some of them. The sample holds approximately 79,000 clones, about 88% seen once. The sample here was CD4+ or CD8+ T cells sorted from blood, taken in a trial of the OX40 agonist ivuxolimab. These receptor sequences come from an adult with an advanced solid tumor such as melanoma, head and neck, liver or kidney cancer.

The chain uses TRBV6-1 and TRBJ2-7; D not resolved. The V end was cut by 1 base, the J end by 3 bases, with 10 bases between. The CDR3 consists of 14 residues. In germline, CDR1 is MNHNS, CDR2 SASEGT. The CDR3 loop reads CASSEGGSRYEQYF. Here the CDR3 DNA reads TGTGCCAGCAGTGAAGGCGGCAGCCGCTACGAGCAGTACTTC.

The CDR3 DNA follows: TGTGCCAGCAGTGAGGGGGAGGTTACGGAGACCCAGTACTTC. Its translation: CASSEGEVTETQYF. The chain carries TRBV2 and TRBJ2-5; weak D call: TRBD2 (6 bases). The CDR3 sequence is 14 residues long. Germline V lookup: CDR1 SNHLY, CDR2 FYNNEI. Trimming took off 3 bases at V and 5 bases at J, with 13 bases between the two ends.

The chain joins TRBV5-1 to TRBJ2-3, with no clear D. CDR3 length: 15 residues. Trimming removed 6 bases at V and 0 bases at J, with 14 bases between. Germline V CDR1 and CDR2: SGHRS, YFSETQ. CDR3 protein: CASTSSTTSTDTQYF. The CDR3 nucleotides read TGCGCCAGCACCTCTTCGACCACTAGCACAGATACGCAGTATTTT.

The chain recombines TRBV9 with TRBJ2-5, with D possibly being TRBD1 or TRBD2 (6 bases each). This CDR3 is 15 amino acids long. With 3 bases removed from V and 5 bases from J, the gap between germline ends came to 17 bases. Germline V lookup: CDR1 SGDLS, CDR2 YYNGEE. CDR3 loop: CASSEGGGREETQYF. The CDR3 DNA is TGTGCCAGCAGCGAGGGGGGAGGAAGGGAGGAGACCCAGTACTTC.

This clone has just one count. This chain joins TRBV7-9 and TRBJ2-3; no clear D. CDR1 and CDR2 (germline): SEHNR, FQNEAQ (reference sequence). The V end lost 3 bases, the J end lost 3 bases, and 7 bases lay between the germline ends. The length of the CDR3 is 13 residues. CDR3 in amino acids: CASSFSGTDTQYF. The CDR3 DNA sequence: TGTGCCAGCAGCTTCTCTGGGACAGATACGCAGTATTTT.

The J gene is TRBJ2-2, the V gene TRBV7-3; TRBD2 agrees at 11 bases. After removal of 4 bases from V and 3 bases from J, the junction contained 16 bases not matched to a gene. This CDR3 comprises 20 residues. Germline CDR1 is SGHTA and CDR2 is FQGTGA. The CDR3 region has the DNA TGTGCCAGCAGCTCCTCTCCCGGGCTAGCGGGGGGCTCAGACACCGGGGAGCTGTTTTTT. Translated, it gives CASSSSPGLAGGSDTGELFF.

The chain recombines TRBV11-2 with TRBJ2-7, with D possibly called TRBD1 or TRBD2 (5 bases each). CDR1 SGHAT and CDR2 FQNNGV come from the germline V gene. V was cut by 5 bases and J by 1 base, with 15 bases left in between. This CDR3 is 15 amino acids long. CDR3 sequence reads: CASSTRDALSYEQYF. CDR3 DNA sequence: TGTGCCAGCAGCACCCGGGACGCCCTATCCTACGAGCAGTACTTC.

CDR3 DNA: TGTGCCAGCAGTGAAGCGGGGGACAGCAATCAGCCCCAGCATTTT. This translates into CASSEAGDSNQPQHF. The rearrangement joins TRBV6-1 to TRBJ1-5, with D perhaps matching TRBD1 (5 bases). The CDR3 runs 15 residues. V was cut by 0 bases and J by 1 base, with 7 bases left in between. CDR1 and CDR2 from the germline V gene are MNHNS and SASEGT.

The CDR3 is CASSGVNYGYTF. The CDR3 DNA reads as TGTGCCAGCAGTGGAGTAAACTATGGCTACACCTTC. This chain joins TRBV2 and TRBJ1-2, with unresolved D. The germline CDR1 and CDR2 sequences are SNHLY and FYNNEI. This CDR3 region has 12 residues. Trimming stripped 4 bases from V and 2 bases from J, with 5 bases between.

This rearrangement joins TRBV5-5 to TRBJ2-7; 7 bases match TRBD2. The germline CDR1 and CDR2 sequences are SGHKS and YYEKEE (reference sequence). The junction had 20 bases not matched to a gene; V was cut back by 4 bases and J by 7 bases. This CDR3 comprises 17 residues. The chain's CDR3 is CASSRQYSPGGSGEQYF. CDR3 DNA: TGTGCCAGCAGCCGCCAATATAGCCCGGGGGGATCGGGAGAGCAGTACTTC.

The V gene is TRBV9, the J gene TRBJ1-5; no clear D. Trimming pared 3 bases from V and 4 bases from J, leaving 11 bases between. Germline CDR1 SGDLS, CDR2 YYNGEE. This CDR3 contains 14 residues. The chain's CDR3 is CASSGPGRNQPQHF. The CDR3, as DNA: TGTGCCAGCAGCGGCCCGGGCCGGAATCAGCCCCAGCATTTT.

This CDR3 is CASSVEGRGTSGYTF. The CDR3 bases are TGTGCCAGCAGCGTAGAGGGCAGGGGAACCTCTGGCTACACCTTC. The chain combines TRBV9 with TRBJ1-2, with D perhaps matching TRBD1 (6 bases). This CDR3 contains 15 residues. CDR1 is SGDLS, CDR2 YYNGEE, per germline. Trimming cost V 0 bases and J 7 bases, with 16 bases left between them.

This chain connects TRBV5-1 to TRBJ2-3; D is perhaps TRBD1 (6 bases). Trimming shortened V by 0 bases and J by 4 bases, and 12 bases separated the two germline ends. Germline V gives CDR1 SGHRS, CDR2 YFSETQ. CDR3 size: 15 residues. The CDR3 DNA is TGCGCCAGCAGCTTGGGACAGGCGGGCTCAGATACGCAGTATTTT. Amino acid sequence: CASSLGQAGSDTQYF.

The chain recombines TRBV21-1 with TRBJ1-4. TRBV21-1 is flagged as a pseudogene. The CDR3 extends over 8 amino acids. The CDR3 spells CASSPAPF. The CDR3 nucleotides are TGTGCCAGCAGCCCCGCTCCTTTT.